This TCR beta chain was captured in a study of blood T cell repertoires in COVID-19. Study in general: From the United States, Italy and Spain came samples of acute and convalescent COVID-19. T cells, B-cell-depleted T cells, or PBMCs provided the cDNA or gDNA that served as material.

The trim removed 6 bases at V and 2 bases at J, leaving 5 bases unmatched. Germline V gene sequence: CDR1 SGHVS, CDR2 FQNEAQ. This CDR3 spans 15 amino acids. Methods used by the authors: Counts of nucleated cells, estimated from reference gene primer amplification, were obtained. Sequenced by immunoSEQ multiplex PCR; TCRdb stores in-frame clones only, minus some. Clone size and V and J calls were adopted from that table, with D and trimming inferred from the DNA. The sample holds tens of thousands of clones; approximately 79% are singletons and the top ten take roughly 21%. The sample comprised peripheral blood. The source of this sequence is a woman aged 80 or over with active or convalescent COVID-19. V and J are TRBV7-8 and TRBJ2-2, with TRBD2 matching 8 bases. The CDR3 region has the DNA TGTGCCAGCAGGATTAGCGGGGCAAACACCGGGGAGCTGTTTTTT. This sequence encodes CASRISGANTGELFF. Full variable domain (missing parts from reference TRBV7-8 and TRBJ2-2): GAGVSQSPRYKVAKRGQDVALRCDPISGHVSLFWYQQALGQGPEFLTYFQNEAQLDKSGLPSDRFFAERPEGSVSTLKIQRTQQEDSAVYLCASRISGANTGELFFGEGSRLTVL.